The clone carrying this T cell receptor (beta chain) has more than one count but fewer than ten. Antigen specificity is unknown. Germline values: CDR1 SGHVS, CDR2 FQNEAQ. This CDR3 contains 15 residues. V was cut by 5 bases and J by 6 bases, with 16 bases left in between. UMIs were added to TCR cDNA along with a universal primer site when it was made by 5'RACE template switching. TCRdb itself ran the 5' RACE reads through MiXCR, one entry per CDR3 protein. The top ten clones hold roughly an eighth of a sample with roughly 500,000 distinct CDR3 sequences, about 19% of them seen once. This entry is derived from a study of T cells after yellow fever vaccination. Background on the study: SMART-Seq v4 Ultra Low Input handled preparation of low-cell-number fractions. Overall study results and limits: Post-booster repertoires again held most primary-vaccination clones (about 95% CD4, approximately 90% CD8).

The receptor was derived from a young man who received the YFV17D yellow fever vaccine. The V call is TRBV7-8, the J call TRBJ2-2, with D possibly TRBD2 on 7 matching bases. The sample in question was PBMCs, obtained 15 days after the yellow fever booster vaccination. The CDR3 DNA reads as TGTGCCAGCAGCCGAGGGGGGGGAATTCCCGGGGAGCTGTTTTTT. Amino acid sequence: CASSRGGGIPGELFF.